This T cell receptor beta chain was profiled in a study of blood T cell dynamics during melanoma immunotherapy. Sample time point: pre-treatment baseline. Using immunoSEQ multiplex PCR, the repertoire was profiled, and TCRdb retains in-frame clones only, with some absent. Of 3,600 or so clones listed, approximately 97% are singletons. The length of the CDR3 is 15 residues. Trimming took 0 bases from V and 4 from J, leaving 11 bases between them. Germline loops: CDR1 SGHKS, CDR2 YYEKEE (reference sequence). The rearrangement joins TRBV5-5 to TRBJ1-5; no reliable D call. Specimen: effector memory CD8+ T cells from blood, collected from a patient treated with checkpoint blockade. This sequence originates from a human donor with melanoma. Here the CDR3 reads CASSLGPNRNQPQHF. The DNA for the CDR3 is TGTGCCAGCAGCTTGGGGCCGAACAGAAATCAGCCCCAGCATTTT.